Listed here are 17 T cell receptor beta chains from one sample, sequenced in a study of human T cells and chemical hapten exposure. TCRdb passed the RACE reads through MiXCR, listing each CDR3 protein once. The sample gives some 340,000 distinct CDR3 sequences, roughly 6.9% of which show up once; 7% to 10% is in the top ten. Time point specified: patch test 1, 2 weeks after DPC sensitization. The sample's treatment: therapeutic diphenylcyclopropenone sensitization with weekly scalp DPC. Sample: whole blood, taken in connection with sensitization to the hapten diphenylcyclopropenone (DPC). Every receptor here comes from a woman under 30 with alopecia areata. Some clones in this sample may be carry-over from other donors' samples.

The chain has TRBV4-1 and TRBJ2-3, with D possibly TRBD2 on 5 matching bases. Trimming removed 4 bases from V and 4 bases from J, with 21 bases in between. CDR3 length: 17 residues. CDR1 is MGHRA and CDR2 is YSYEKL in the germline V gene. The CDR3 bases are TGCGCCAGCAGCCCCTCGGCTAGCCGATATCCAGCAGATACGCAGTATTTT. This codes for CASSPSASRYPADTQYF.

The chain joins TRBV7-2 to TRBJ1-5; D remains unclear. From germline, CDR1 is SGHTA and CDR2 FQGNSA. The V gene lost 5 bases and the J gene lost 4 bases, with 9 bases spanning the gap. CDR3 size: 13 residues. The CDR3 sequence is CASSATPNQPQHF. CDR3 DNA: TGTGCCAGCAGCGCGACACCGAATCAGCCCCAGCATTTT.

V usage is TRBV4-3 and J usage is TRBJ1-1; 7 bases map to TRBD1. The CDR3 consists of 14 residues. The V and J ends lost 3 bases and 6 bases, in that order; junction bases with no gene match: 7. Germline loops: CDR1 LGHNA, CDR2 YSLEER. This CDR3 reads CASSQDRTASEAFF. In DNA form, the CDR3 reads TGCGCCAGCAGCCAGGACAGGACCGCCTCTGAAGCTTTCTTT.

In this sample, this clonotype turned up a few times. The chain carries TRBV9 and TRBJ2-3; no reliable D call. Germline values: CDR1 SGDLS, CDR2 YYNGEE. The CDR3 runs to 11 residues. Deletions cut 3 bases from V and 5 bases from J, with 4 bases between. The CDR3 DNA follows: TGTGCCAGCAGCGCGAAAGATACGCAGTATTTT. It translates to CASSAKDTQYF.

This clonotype was counted a few times. The rearrangement joins TRBV6-5 to TRBJ2-2; no clear D. The length of the CDR3 is 14 residues. Germline V gives CDR1 MNHEY, CDR2 SVGAGI. The V and J ends lost 2 bases and 7 bases respectively, with 11 bases between them. The DNA for the CDR3 is TGTGCCAGCAGTTACGATGTAGCCGGCGGGGAGCTGTTTTTT. This translates into CASSYDVAGGELFF.

This clonotype has just a few counts. This chain uses TRBV12-3 or TRBV12-4 with TRBJ1-2, with a weak D call TRBD1 (5 bases). Trimming took off 5 bases at V and 3 bases at J, with 10 bases between the two ends. This CDR3 is built from 13 residues. The CDR3 nucleotides are TGTGCCAGCAGTAGTGACAGTCACTATGGCTACACCTTC. Protein: CASSSDSHYGYTF.

This clonotype was counted only a few times. The chain couples TRBV20-1 to TRBJ1-2; D perhaps matches TRBD1 (6 bases). This CDR3 region has 15 residues. Germline loops: CDR1 DFQATT, CDR2 SNEGSKA (reference sequence). Between the trimmed V and J ends, which lost 6 bases and 7 bases, there was a span of 24 bases. CDR3 sequence reads: CSAPPRGGEISGYTF. The CDR3 DNA sequence: TGCAGTGCCCCTCCTCGGGGGGGCGAAATCTCTGGCTACACCTTC.

This clonotype has just a few counts. The chain is built from TRBV20-1 and TRBJ2-2, with D hard to call. Trimming left V 3 bases short and J 4 bases short, with 9 bases between. The CDR3 has 13 amino acids. Germline CDR1 is DFQATT and CDR2 is SNEGSKA (reference sequence). CDR3 sequence: CSASATSTGELFF. The CDR3, as DNA: TGCAGTGCTAGTGCGACCAGCACCGGGGAGCTGTTTTTT.

This clonotype was detected ten times or more. The gene calls are TRBV4-2 and TRBJ2-7; 8 bases map to TRBD1. The CDR3 covers 14 residues. Germline trimming cut 5 bases from V and 7 bases from J; bases unmatched to any gene: 10. CDR1 LGHNA and CDR2 YNFKEQ come from the germline V gene. The CDR3 protein is CASSDQTGVIEQYF. DNA for the CDR3: TGTGCCAGCAGCGACCAGACAGGGGTTATAGAGCAGTACTTC.

This clonotype was found a few times. The chain joins TRBV18 to TRBJ2-1, with D tentatively TRBD1 or TRBD2 (5 bases each). Germline loops: CDR1 KGHSH, CDR2 LQKENI. V shed 3 bases and J shed 3 bases, with 12 bases lying between them. The CDR3 is made up of 15 amino acids. The CDR3 here is CASSPGTDIYNEQFF. For the CDR3, the DNA is TGTGCCAGCTCACCCGGGACGGATATCTACAATGAGCAGTTCTTC.

This clonotype was found a few times. The chain has TRBV2 and TRBJ1-4; D is possibly TRBD1 (5 bases). This CDR3 has 14 amino acids. CDR1 and CDR2 (germline): SNHLY, FYNNEI. V lost 3 bases and J 7 bases, leaving 12 bases between the germline ends. This CDR3 is CASSDFGQGEKLFF. In DNA form, the CDR3 reads TGTGCCAGCAGTGACTTTGGGCAGGGTGAAAAACTGTTTTTT.

The table lists this clonotype with a few counts. The chain carries TRBV6-5 and TRBJ2-3; 14 nucleotides align to TRBD2. Germline lookup yields CDR1 MNHEY and CDR2 SVGAGI. The J segment lost 4 bases and the V segment lost 6 bases, leaving 9 bases of the junction unmatched. The CDR3 contains 17 residues. The CDR3 here is CASRRLAGGRSSDTQYF. In DNA, the CDR3 is TGTGCCAGCAGGAGACTAGCGGGGGGGCGGTCTTCAGATACGCAGTATTTT.

This clonotype has just a few counts. The chain is built from TRBV7-2 and TRBJ1-1, with 8 bases matching TRBD1. With V trimmed by 4 bases and J by 5 bases, 6 bases remained unmatched. The germline gives CDR1 SGHTA, CDR2 FQGNSA. The CDR3 runs 14 residues. In DNA, the CDR3 is TGTGCCAGCAGCTCCAGACAGGGGAGTACTGAAGCTTTCTTT. Translated: CASSSRQGSTEAFF. The full variable domain, rest sourced from reference TRBV7-2 and TRBJ1-1, is GAGVSQSPSNKVTEKGKDVELRCDPISGHTALYWYRQSLGQGLEFLIYFQGNSAPDKSGLPSDRFSAERTGGSVSTLTIQRTQQEDSAVYLCASSSRQGSTEAFFGQGTRLTVV.

Worth noting for this clonotype: This may arise from a read error, as a much more abundant clone is one base away. The chain couples TRBV11-2 to TRBJ2-3, with D unresolved. V gave up 5 bases and J gave up 7 bases, with 13 bases separating them. The CDR3 has 13 residues. Germline CDR1 SGHAT, CDR2 FQNNGV. The CDR3 here is CASSTGNSNTQYF. In nucleotides, the CDR3 is TGTGCCAGCAGCACTGGGAATAGCAATACGCAGTATTTT.

This chain uses TRBV12-3 or TRBV12-4 with TRBJ1-2; D is undetermined. Trimming took 3 bases from V and 0 from J, leaving 14 bases between them. This CDR3 is 16 amino acids long. CDR3 in DNA: TGTGCCAGCAGTTTGCACGCAGCCGCTTCTAACTATGGCTACACCTTC. As protein: CASSLHAAASNYGYTF.

With regard to this clonotype: The junction departs from the called germline gene at one end, perhaps through a read error. V gene TRBV5-1 combines with J gene TRBJ2-3; 12 bases are shared with TRBD2. The CDR3 consists of 15 residues. Germline V gene sequence: CDR1 SGHRS, CDR2 YFSETQ. For the CDR3, the DNA is TGCTCCAGCAAATCTAGCGGGGGGGCCACAGATACGCAGTATTTT. As protein: CSSKSSGGATDTQYF.

This clonotype was counted between two and nine times. The chain carries TRBV7-9 and TRBJ1-3; 7 bases are shared with TRBD1. Germline trimming cut 3 bases from V and 3 bases from J; bases unmatched to any gene: 2. Germline values: CDR1 SEHNR, CDR2 FQNEAQ (reference sequence). This CDR3 spans 14 amino acids. Here the CDR3 reads CASSLGQRGNTIYF. CDR3 coding DNA: TGTGCCAGCAGCTTGGGACAGCGTGGAAACACCATATATTTT.